The present T cell receptor beta chain was sequenced within a study of T cell responses to AZD1222 COVID-19 vaccine (TCRdb year 2021). About the study as a whole: AZD1222 recipients with second doses at about 4 weeks or about 12 weeks were pooled, because spike-specific TCR depth and breadth did not differ between schedules. A total of about 250 trial participants underwent TCR sequencing, of whom under 220 had received two doses of AZD1222 and around 25 had received two doses of the MenACWY control vaccine. Enrollment into the trials was organized by age into subgroups of 18-55, 56-69 and 70-plus years, and those subgroups contained approximately 160, 26 and 62 TCR-sequenced participants, respectively. The full study reports these points: Epitopes outside the regions mutated in the B.1.351 and B.1.1.7 variants were reportedly recognized by nearly half of the unique spike-specific TCRs. In the small 56-69-year group, the increase in depth fell short of significance, most likely because of low power. After two AZD1222 doses, spike-specific TCR breadth and depth were significantly higher than at day 0 and than in MenACWY recipients. Participants were mostly white British, with more females than males. The authors suggested clonal diversity may have been underestimated. The whole spike protein was spanned by vaccine-associated CD4 TCRs, and dominant responses were seen in regions 160-218 and 743-854. Only five or six AZD1222 recipients were SARS-CoV-2 seropositive at baseline, limiting conclusions about previously exposed vaccinees. Because no day 14 peak-response samples were available, repertoires were characterized only after the peak T cell response.

The CDR3 regions of human TCRbeta chains were analyzed by immunosequencing. The original methods were these. Repertoire TCRs were matched against a reference library of SARS-CoV-2-specific TCRs generated with the MIRA antigen-specificity platform. Breadth meant the fraction of unique TCRs that were SARS-CoV-2-associated, whereas depth meant the fraction of total T cells that were SARS-CoV-2-associated. Using the MIRA data, every spike-specific TCR was mapped to the spike region that the TCR reacted to and assigned to either a CD4 or a CD8 class. Log10-transformed breadth and depth values were compared by one-way ANOVA with Sidak's multiple comparisons tests. TCRdb stores this immuneACCESS table with in-frame sequences only. Part of the clones is absent; in the studies checked, under half of the shortfall reflects unresolved V genes, and no reason is known for the rest. The V and J calls and clone size are taken from that table; D and trimming were inferred from the DNA. The sample table lists approximately 150,000 clones, approximately 94% of them with a count of one. The top ten constitute around 5.1% of the sample.

A remark on this clone: Its antigen has not been determined. No clone much larger than this one lies a single base away; base qualities are absent.

In light of the paper, this sample's time point label describes: baseline before first vaccination. The vaccinee samples were drawn from two UK trials, COV001 and COV002, one of which was a single-blind randomized controlled phase 2/3 trial testing AZD1222 (ChAdOx1 nCoV-19) in healthy adults. For TCRbeta chain sequencing, PBMC samples from trial participants were taken at day 0 and at day 28 after the second dose. Including cysteine and phenylalanine, the CDR3 has 14 amino acids. Just CDR3 DNA is preserved here, 42 bases in frame from base 1. As encoded in the germline V gene, CDR1 is SGHVS while CDR2 is FNYEAQ. Between the V and J ends, shortened by 1 base and 8 bases respectively, the junction contains 12 bases.

The sample was peripheral blood, taken on day 0 of AZD1222 vaccination. Here the chain combines TRBV7-6 and TRBJ2-1; the D gene identity is not certain. The sequence derives from an adult in good health. The base sequence is TGTGCCAGCAGCTTAGGTCCAACTTACGATGAGCAGTTCTTC. The encoded protein is CASSLGPTYDEQFF.